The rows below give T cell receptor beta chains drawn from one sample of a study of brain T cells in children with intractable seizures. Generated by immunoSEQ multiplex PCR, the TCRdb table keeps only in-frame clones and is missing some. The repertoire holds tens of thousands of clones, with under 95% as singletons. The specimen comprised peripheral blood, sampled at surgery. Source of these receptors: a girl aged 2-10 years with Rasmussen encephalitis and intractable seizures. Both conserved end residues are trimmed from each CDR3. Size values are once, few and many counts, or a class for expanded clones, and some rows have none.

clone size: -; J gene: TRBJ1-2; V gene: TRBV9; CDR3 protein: ASSVATRVLGGYGYT
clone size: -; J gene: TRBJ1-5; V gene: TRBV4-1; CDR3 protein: ASSPIVDQPQH
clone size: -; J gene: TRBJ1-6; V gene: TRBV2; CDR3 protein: APRDKENSPLH
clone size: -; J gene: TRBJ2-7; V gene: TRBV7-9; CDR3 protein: ASSLSAGTGAHEQY
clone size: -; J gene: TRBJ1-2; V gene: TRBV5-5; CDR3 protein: ASRYREQRYGYT
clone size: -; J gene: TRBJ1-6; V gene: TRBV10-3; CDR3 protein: ASSPKTGFDSPLH
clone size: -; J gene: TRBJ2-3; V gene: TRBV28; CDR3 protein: ASSLMVTDTQY
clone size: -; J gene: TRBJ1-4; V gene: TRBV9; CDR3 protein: ASSRGQSGTNEKLF
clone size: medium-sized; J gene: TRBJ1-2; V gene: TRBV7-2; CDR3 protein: ASSLMADGYT
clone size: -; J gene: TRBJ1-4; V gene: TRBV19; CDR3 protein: ASRPTATNEKLF
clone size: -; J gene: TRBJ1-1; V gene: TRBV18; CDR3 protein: ASSPGLDRGTRAF
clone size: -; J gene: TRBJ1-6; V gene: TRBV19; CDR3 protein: ASSDRNINSPLH
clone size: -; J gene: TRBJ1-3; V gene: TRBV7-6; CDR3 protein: ASSSTGNGNTIY
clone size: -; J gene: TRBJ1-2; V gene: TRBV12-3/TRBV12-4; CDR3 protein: ASTLGGSGYT
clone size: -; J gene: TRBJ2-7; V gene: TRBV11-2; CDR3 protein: ASSLGWDYEQY
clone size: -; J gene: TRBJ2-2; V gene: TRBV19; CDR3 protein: ASSIKGAVTGELF